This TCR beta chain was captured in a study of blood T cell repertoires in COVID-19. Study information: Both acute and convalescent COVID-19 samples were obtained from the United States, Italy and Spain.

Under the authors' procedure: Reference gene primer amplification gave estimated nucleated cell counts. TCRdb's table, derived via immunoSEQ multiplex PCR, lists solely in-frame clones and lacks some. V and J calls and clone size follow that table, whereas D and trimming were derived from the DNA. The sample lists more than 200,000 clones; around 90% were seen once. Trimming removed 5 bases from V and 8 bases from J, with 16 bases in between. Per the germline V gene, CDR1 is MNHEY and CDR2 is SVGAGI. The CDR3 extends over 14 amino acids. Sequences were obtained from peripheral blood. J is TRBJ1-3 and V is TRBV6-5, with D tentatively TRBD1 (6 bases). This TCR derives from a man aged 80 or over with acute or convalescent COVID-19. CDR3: CASSQQGEGDTIYF. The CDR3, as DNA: TGTGCCAGCAGTCAACAGGGAGAGGGCGACACCATATATTTT.